The present TCR beta chain was sequenced within a study of blood T cell repertoires in COVID-19. Turning to the study itself: Acute-phase and convalescent COVID-19 samples originated in the United States, Italy and Spain. The cDNA or gDNA used as material had been derived from T cells, B-cell-depleted T cells, or PBMCs.

The study recruited exposed participants who had met a COVID-19 case within 2 weeks before entry. The data were produced by immunoSEQ multiplex PCR, yet TCRdb's version contains in-frame clones alone and is incomplete. Among roughly 230,000 clones listed, approximately 85% were seen once. Trimming shortened V by 2 bases and J by 5 bases, and 7 bases separated the two germline ends. CDR1 PRHDT and CDR2 FYEKMQ come from the germline V gene (reference sequence). The CDR3 is 13 amino acids. The chain recombines TRBV13 with TRBJ2-1; the D is unclear. Material for sequencing was PBMCs or T cells enriched from blood (not recorded which). This receptor was taken from a woman in her 50s who had been exposed to COVID-19. CDR3 loop: CASSLSLDNEQFF. CDR3 coding DNA: TGTGCCAGCAGCTTATCGCTAGACAATGAGCAGTTCTTC.